The clone carrying this T cell receptor (beta chain) has only a few counts. Its antigen is as yet unknown. The data derive from a study of T-cell memory formation after mild COVID-19. J gave up 3 bases and V 6 bases, and 1 base lay outside the gene matches. The CDR3 consists of 14 residues. Germline CDR1 and CDR2: LNHDA and SQIVND (reference sequence). 5'RACE with constant-segment primers built TCRalpha and TCRbeta cDNA libraries with UMIs. Each CDR3 protein is one row after TCRdb ran MiXCR on the 5' RACE reads. The repertoire holds 550,000 to 600,000 distinct CDR3 sequences, with approximately 21% as singletons. Study results and caveats: Proof of SARS-CoV-2 specificity was absent for the second-wave clones that crested on day 37.

Sequencing used PBMCs or a T cell subset sorted from them (not recorded which). This chain connects TRBV19 to TRBJ1-5; 11 positions agree with TRBD1. This TCR came from an adult woman who had mild COVID-19 (a few samples of this study predate the infection). Cell type and time point are not known. The CDR3, as DNA: TGTGCCAGTAGGGACAGGGGGCTCAATCAGCCCCAGCATTTT. The encoded protein is CASRDRGLNQPQHF. Full variable domain (outside the CDR3, taken from reference TRBV19 and TRBJ1-5): DGGITQSPKYLFRKEGQNVTLSCEQNLNHDAMYWYRQDPGQGLRLIYYSQIVNDFQKGDIAEGYSVSREKKESFPLTVTSAQKNPTAFYLCASRDRGLNQPQHFGDGTRLSIL.